These 5 T cell receptor beta chains came from one sample sequenced in a study of CD8 T cells in ankylosing spondylitis. Study results and caveats: It appeared that ankylosing spondylitis blood was characterized by a TCR beta motif of about 8 highly homologous variants.

TCRdb processed the 5' RACE reads anew with MiXCR; each CDR3 protein has one entry. The sample records about 210,000 distinct CDR3 sequences, 7.3% being singletons. Antigen specificity for these receptors is unknown. The sample taken for sequencing was blood, either unsorted or a sorted T cell fraction (not recorded which). All receptors come from a male donor with ankylosing spondylitis.

This clonotype has more than one count but fewer than ten. The chain carries TRBV20-1 and TRBJ2-1; D remains unclear. The germline V gene encodes CDR1 DFQATT and CDR2 SNEGSKA (reference sequence). With 6 bases removed from V and 7 bases from J, the gap between germline ends came to 10 bases. The CDR3 is 11 amino acids. The CDR3: CSARLMNEQFF. CDR3 DNA: TGCAGTGCCCGGTTAATGAATGAGCAGTTCTTC.

The chain links TRBV6-2 or TRBV6-3 to TRBJ2-2; no reliable D call. The CDR3 contains 18 residues. V was trimmed by 6 bases and J by 1 base, leaving 21 bases between them. The germline gives CDR1 MNHEY, CDR2 SVGEGT. The DNA for the CDR3 is TGTGCCAGCAGCCTTACCCCGCCCGCGCTAAAGAACACCGGGGAGCTGTTTTTT. Amino acids: CASSLTPPALKNTGELFF.

This clonotype was counted at least ten times. The junction departs from the called germline gene at one end, perhaps through a read error. The chain joins TRBV7-2 to TRBJ1-1; possibly TRBD1 for D (6 bases). CDR3 length: 14 amino acids. Germline CDR1 SGHTA, CDR2 FQGNSA. The CDR3 sequence: CASTLLGGHTEAFF. The CDR3, as DNA: TGTGCCAGCACCTTATTGGGGGGGCACACTGAAGCTTTCTTT.

V usage is TRBV19 and J usage is TRBJ2-7; a possible D gene is TRBD2 (7 bases). CDR3 length: 14 residues. The V gene lost 5 bases and the J gene lost 6 bases, with 17 bases spanning the gap. Per the germline V gene, CDR1 is LNHDA and CDR2 is SQIVND (reference sequence). The CDR3 nucleotides read TGTGCCAGTAGTGAGGGGGGGACATTCGGCGAGCAGTACTTC. Amino acid sequence: CASSEGGTFGEQYF.

Of note for this clonotype: A read error is possible here, since a much larger clone lies one base away. The chain combines TRBV5-1 with TRBJ2-7; 10 bases are shared with TRBD2. CDR1 and CDR2 (germline): SGHRS, YFSETQ. The length of the CDR3 is 14 residues. CDR3 protein: CASSVSGRGYEQHF. The CDR3 DNA is TGCGCCAGCAGCGTAAGCGGGAGGGGGTACGAGCAGCACTTC.